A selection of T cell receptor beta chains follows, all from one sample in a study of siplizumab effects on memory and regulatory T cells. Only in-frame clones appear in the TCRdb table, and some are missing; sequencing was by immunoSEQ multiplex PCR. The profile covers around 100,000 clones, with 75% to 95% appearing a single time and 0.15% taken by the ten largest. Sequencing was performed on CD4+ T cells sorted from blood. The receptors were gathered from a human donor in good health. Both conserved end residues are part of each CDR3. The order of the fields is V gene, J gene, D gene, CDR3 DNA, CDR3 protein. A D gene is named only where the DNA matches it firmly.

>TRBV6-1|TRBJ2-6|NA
TGTGCCAGCAGTGTGGGCGGAGGGCAGGCCAACGTCCTGACTTTC
CASSVGGGQANVLTF
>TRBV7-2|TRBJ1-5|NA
TGTGCCAGCAGTCTAGGGGTCCGGGGTTTGGTCGTTCAGCCCCAGCATTTT
CASSLGVRGLVVQPQHF
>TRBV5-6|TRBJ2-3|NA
TGTGCCAGCAGCCGAAGGTGGGGGCGGGCAGATACGCAGTATTTT
CASSRRWGRADTQYF
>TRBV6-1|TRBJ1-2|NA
TGTGCCAGCAGTGGACAGGCGGGCTATGGCTACACCTTC
CASSGQAGYGYTF
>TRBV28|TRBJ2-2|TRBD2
TGTGCCAGCAAGCGGGGGGGCTTACCCGGGGAGCTGTTTTTT
CASKRGGLPGELFF
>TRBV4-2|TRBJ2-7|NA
TGTGCCAGCAGCCACATACAGGGAGTCGAGCAGTACTTC
CASSHIQGVEQYF
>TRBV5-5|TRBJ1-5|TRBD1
TGTGCCAGCAGCTTGGCCGGGACAGGGAGGGTCAATCAGCCCCAGCATTTT
CASSLAGTGRVNQPQHF
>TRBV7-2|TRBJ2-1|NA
TGTGCCAGCAGCCTAAGAGCATCGACAGTTTATAATGAGCAGTTCTTC
CASSLRASTVYNEQFF
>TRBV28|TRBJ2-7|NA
TGTGCCAGCAGTTCCCCGTACACCGGGACGGGACCTTACGAGCAGTACTTC
CASSSPYTGTGPYEQYF
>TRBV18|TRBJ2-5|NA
TGTGCCAGCTCACCCCCGATACAAGAGACCCAGTACTTC
CASSPPIQETQYF